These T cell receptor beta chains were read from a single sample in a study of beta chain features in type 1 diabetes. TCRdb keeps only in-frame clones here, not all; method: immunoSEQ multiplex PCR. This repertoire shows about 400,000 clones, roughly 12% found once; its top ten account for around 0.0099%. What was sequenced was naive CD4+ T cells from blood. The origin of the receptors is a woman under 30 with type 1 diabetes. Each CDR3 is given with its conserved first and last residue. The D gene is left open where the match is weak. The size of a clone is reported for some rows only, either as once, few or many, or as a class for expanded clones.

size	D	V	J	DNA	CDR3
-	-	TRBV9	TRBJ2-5	TGTGCCAGCAGCGCGCGGCGGAGTGAGACCCAGTACTTC	CASSARRSETQYF
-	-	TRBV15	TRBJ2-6	TGTGCCACCAGCAGGTATGCTGGGGCCAACGTCCTGACTTTC	CATSRYAGANVLTF
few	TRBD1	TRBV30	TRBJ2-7	TGTGCCTGGAGTGCACGTTGGGGACAGGCAGTTTGGGAGCAATATACTTCGAGGGCCGAGCAGTACTTC	CAWSARWGQAVWEQYTSRAEQYF
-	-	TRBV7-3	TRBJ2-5	TGTGCCAGCAGCGCCTCCGAGACTGCGACCCAGTACTTC	CASSASETATQYF
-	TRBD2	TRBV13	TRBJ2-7	TGTGCCAGCAGCTTAGCGAGGACTAGCGGGTACGAGCAGTACTTC	CASSLARTSGYEQYF
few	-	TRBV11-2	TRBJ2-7	TGTGCCAGCAGCTTAGATCGTTACGAGCAGTACTTC	CASSLDRYEQYF
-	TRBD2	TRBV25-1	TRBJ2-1	TGTGCCAGCAGTGACCGGACTAGCGGGACCTACAATGAGCAGTTCTTC	CASSDRTSGTYNEQFF
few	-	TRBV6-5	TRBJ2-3	TGTGCCAGCAGTTACTCGGGGGTGGGACTCCCAGATACGCAGTATTTT	CASSYSGVGLPDTQYF
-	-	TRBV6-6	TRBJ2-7	TGTGCCACCAATAGACAGCCCCCTGGGGAACCTTACGAGCAGTACTTC	CATNRQPPGEPYEQYF
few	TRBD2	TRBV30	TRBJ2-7	TGTGCCTGGACTAGCGGGAGATACGAGCAGTACTTC	CAWTSGRYEQYF
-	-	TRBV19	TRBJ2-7	TGTGCCAGTAACGGAGGGGTGGGACCTGCGCCTGGGGAGCAGTACTTC	CASNGGVGPAPGEQYF
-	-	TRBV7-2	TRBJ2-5	TGTGCCAGCAGCCCCTTCGGGACAAAAGAGACCCAGTACTTC	CASSPFGTKETQYF
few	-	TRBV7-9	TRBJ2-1	TGTGCCAGCAGCTTAGCGGGGACTGCTCTGGGTGAGCAGTTCTTC	CASSLAGTALGEQFF
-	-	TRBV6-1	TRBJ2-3	TGTGCCAGCACAGGGGCGCGCTCTAGCACAGATACGCAGTATTTT	CASTGARSSTDTQYF
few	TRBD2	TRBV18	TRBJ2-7	TGTGCCAGCTCGGAGGGACTAGCCGAAGGCTACGAGCAGTACTTC	CASSEGLAEGYEQYF
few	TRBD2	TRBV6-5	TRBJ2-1	TGTGCCAGCAGTTATTCGGCGGGGGGCGCCTACAATGAGCAGTTCTTC	CASSYSAGGAYNEQFF
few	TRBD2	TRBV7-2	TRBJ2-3	TGTGCCAGCAGCTCCCCCAGCGGGGGGGATACGCAGTATTTT	CASSSPSGGDTQYF
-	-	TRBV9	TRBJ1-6	TGTGCCAGCAGCGTAGGGACACCCTATAATTCACCCCTCCACTTT	CASSVGTPYNSPLHF
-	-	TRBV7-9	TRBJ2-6	TGTGCCAGCAGCTTAGGACAATCTGGGGCCAACGTCCTGACTTTC	CASSLGQSGANVLTF
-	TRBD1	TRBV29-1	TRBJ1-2	TGCAGCGTGGGGGACAGGGGGAAGAATGGCTACACCTTC	CSVGDRGKNGYTF
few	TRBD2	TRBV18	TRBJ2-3	TGTGCCAGCTCACCAAGACTAGCGGGACCCACAGATACGCAGTATTTT	CASSPRLAGPTDTQYF
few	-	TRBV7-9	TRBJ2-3	TGTGCCAGCAGCGCCCAGTCAGATACGCAGTATTTT	CASSAQSDTQYF
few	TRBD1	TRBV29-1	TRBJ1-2	TGCAGCGTTGGACAGGGAAACTATGGCTACACCTTC	CSVGQGNYGYTF
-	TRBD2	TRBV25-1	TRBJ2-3	TGTGCCAGCGCCTCTAGCGGCTCACCAGATACGCAGTATTTT	CASASSGSPDTQYF
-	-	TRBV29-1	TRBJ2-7	TGCAGCGCTGGACAGCGCTCCTACGAGCAGTACTTC	CSAGQRSYEQYF
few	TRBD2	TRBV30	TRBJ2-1	TGTGCTTACGGACTAGCGGAAGACAATGAGCAGTTCTTC	CAYGLAEDNEQFF
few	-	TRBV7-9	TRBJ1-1	TGTGCCAGCAGCTTCGCAGGGTCCCCTGAAGCTTTCTTT	CASSFAGSPEAFF
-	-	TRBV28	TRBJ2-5	TGTGCCAGCAGTTTATGGGGGGCGCAAGAGACCCAGTACTTC	CASSLWGAQETQYF